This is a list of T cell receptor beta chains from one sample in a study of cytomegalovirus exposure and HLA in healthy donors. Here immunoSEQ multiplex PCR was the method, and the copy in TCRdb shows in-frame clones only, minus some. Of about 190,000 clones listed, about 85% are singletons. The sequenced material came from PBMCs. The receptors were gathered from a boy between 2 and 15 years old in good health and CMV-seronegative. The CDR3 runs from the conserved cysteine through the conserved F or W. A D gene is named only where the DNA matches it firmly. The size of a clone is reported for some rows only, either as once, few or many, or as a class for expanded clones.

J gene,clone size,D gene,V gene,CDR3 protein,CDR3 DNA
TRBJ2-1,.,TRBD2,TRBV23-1,CASSQFASGFTYNEQFF,TGCGCCAGCAGTCAATTTGCTAGCGGGTTCACCTACAATGAGCAGTTCTTC
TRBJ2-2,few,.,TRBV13,CASSPSRGGELFF,TGTGCCAGCAGCCCCAGTCGGGGCGGGGAGCTGTTTTTT
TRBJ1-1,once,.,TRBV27,CASSPYFMGANTEAFF,TGTGCCAGCAGTCCCTATTTTATGGGGGCGAACACTGAAGCTTTCTTT
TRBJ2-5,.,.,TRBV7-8,CASSLIGAQTQYF,TGTGCCAGCAGCTTGATAGGGGCACAGACCCAGTACTTC
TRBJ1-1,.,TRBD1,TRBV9,CASTGTDRNTEAFF,TGTGCCAGCACCGGGACAGACCGAAACACTGAAGCTTTCTTT
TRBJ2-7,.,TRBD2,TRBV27,CASRGSGAGEQYF,TGTGCCTCTAGGGGTAGCGGAGCGGGGGAGCAGTACTTC
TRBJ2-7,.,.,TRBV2,CASSENSYEQYF,TGTGCCAGCAGTGAAAACAGTTACGAGCAGTACTTC
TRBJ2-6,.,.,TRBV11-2,CASSPYSGANVLTF,TGTGCCAGCAGCCCGTACTCTGGGGCCAACGTCCTGACTTTC
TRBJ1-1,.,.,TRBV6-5,CASINGYRDTEAFF,TGTGCCAGCATTAATGGTTACAGGGACACTGAAGCTTTCTTT
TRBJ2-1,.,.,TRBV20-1,CSATGHDEQFF,TGCAGTGCGACCGGACACGATGAGCAGTTCTTC
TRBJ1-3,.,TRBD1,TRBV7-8,CASSLGRGLGNTIYF,TGTGCCAGCAGCTTAGGCAGGGGGCTTGGAAACACCATATATTTT
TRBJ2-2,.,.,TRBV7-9,CASSPGTGELFF,TGTGCCAGCAGCCCAGGCACCGGGGAGCTGTTTTTT
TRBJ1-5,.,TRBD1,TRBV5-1,CASSPTGDSNQPQHF,TGCGCCAGCAGCCCCACAGGGGATAGCAATCAGCCCCAGCATTTT
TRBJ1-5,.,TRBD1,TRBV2,CASSWTGEANQPQHF,TGTGCCAGCAGTTGGACAGGTGAGGCTAATCAGCCCCAGCATTTT
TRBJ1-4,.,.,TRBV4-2,CASSQAHLGGDEKLFF,TGTGCCAGCAGCCAAGCCCATTTAGGAGGCGATGAAAAACTGTTTTTT
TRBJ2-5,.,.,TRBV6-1,CASSVTGDQETQYF,TGTGCCAGCAGTGTAACAGGAGACCAAGAGACCCAGTACTTC
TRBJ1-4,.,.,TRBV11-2,CASSLAPGGNEKLFF,TGTGCCAGCAGCTTAGCCCCCGGGGGTAACGAAAAACTGTTTTTT
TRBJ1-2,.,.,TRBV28,CASTQSWGQRVNGYTF,TGTGCCAGCACCCAATCATGGGGCCAACGGGTCAATGGCTACACCTTC
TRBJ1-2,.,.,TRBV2,CASSPRRDYGYTF,TGTGCCAGCAGTCCCCGTCGGGACTATGGCTACACCTTC
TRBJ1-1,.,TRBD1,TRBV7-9,CATKKGAQGNTEAFF,TGTGCCACCAAGAAGGGGGCTCAGGGGAACACTGAAGCTTTCTTT
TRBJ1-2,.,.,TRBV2,CASHPWTAPGGYTF,TGTGCCAGCCACCCATGGACGGCCCCGGGGGGCTACACCTTC
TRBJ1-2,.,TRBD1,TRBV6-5,CASTAGTGLGYTF,TGTGCCAGCACCGCCGGGACAGGTCTTGGCTACACCTTC
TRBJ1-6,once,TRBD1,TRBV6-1,CASPRQGKSPLHF,TGTGCCAGCCCGAGACAGGGGAAATCACCCCTCCACTTT